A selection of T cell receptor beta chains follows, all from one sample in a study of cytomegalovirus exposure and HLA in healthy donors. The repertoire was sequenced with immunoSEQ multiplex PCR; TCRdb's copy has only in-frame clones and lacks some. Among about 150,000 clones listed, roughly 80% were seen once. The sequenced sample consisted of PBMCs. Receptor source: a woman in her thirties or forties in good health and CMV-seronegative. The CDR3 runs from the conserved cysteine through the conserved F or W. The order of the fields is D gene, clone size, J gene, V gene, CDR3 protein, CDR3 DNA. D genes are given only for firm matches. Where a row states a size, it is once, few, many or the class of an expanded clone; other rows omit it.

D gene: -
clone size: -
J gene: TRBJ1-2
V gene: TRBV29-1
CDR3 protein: CSVEIGGSLPNYGYTF
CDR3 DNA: TGCAGCGTTGAAATTGGGGGGTCTCTCCCTAACTATGGCTACACCTTC

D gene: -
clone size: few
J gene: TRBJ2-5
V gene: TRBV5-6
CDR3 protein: CASSLRPPGETQYF
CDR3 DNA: TGTGCCAGCAGCCTCCGACCCCCCGGGGAGACCCAGTACTTC

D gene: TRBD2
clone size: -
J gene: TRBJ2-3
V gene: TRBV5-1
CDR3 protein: CASRSGRETDTQYF
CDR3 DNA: TGCGCCAGCCGCAGCGGGAGGGAGACAGATACGCAGTATTTT

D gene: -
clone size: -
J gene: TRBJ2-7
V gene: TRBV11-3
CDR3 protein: CASSSEGEQYF
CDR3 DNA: TGTGCCAGCAGCTCCGAGGGAGAGCAGTACTTC

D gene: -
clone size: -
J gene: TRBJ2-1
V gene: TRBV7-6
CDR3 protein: CASSLGGAGSSYNEQFF
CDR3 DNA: TGTGCCAGCAGCTTAGGTGGGGCCGGCAGCTCCTACAATGAGCAGTTCTTC

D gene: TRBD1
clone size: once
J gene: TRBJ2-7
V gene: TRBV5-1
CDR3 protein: CASSFNRGGYEQYF
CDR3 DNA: TGCGCCAGCAGCTTCAACAGGGGCGGCTACGAGCAGTACTTC

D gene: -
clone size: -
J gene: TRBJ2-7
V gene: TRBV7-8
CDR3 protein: CASSLVTGEGEQYF
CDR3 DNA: TGTGCCAGCAGCTTAGTTACGGGAGAGGGAGAGCAGTACTTC

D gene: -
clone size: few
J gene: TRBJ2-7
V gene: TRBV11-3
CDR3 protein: CASSLEETGPYEQYF
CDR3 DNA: TGTGCCAGCAGCTTAGAGGAGACGGGTCCCTACGAGCAGTACTTC

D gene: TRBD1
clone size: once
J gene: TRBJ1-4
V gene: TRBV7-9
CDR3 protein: CASSVGTGSATNEKLFF
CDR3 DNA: TGTGCCAGCAGCGTAGGGACAGGAAGTGCAACTAATGAAAAACTGTTTTTT

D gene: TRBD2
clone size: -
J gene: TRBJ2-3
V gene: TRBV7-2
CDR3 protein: CASSLDPAGNTDTQYF
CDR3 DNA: TGTGCCAGCAGCTTAGATCCAGCGGGGAACACAGATACGCAGTATTTT

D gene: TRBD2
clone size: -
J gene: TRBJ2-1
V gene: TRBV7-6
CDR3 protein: CASSLRETSGYEQFF
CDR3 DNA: TGTGCCAGCAGCTTAAGGGAGACTAGCGGGTATGAGCAGTTCTTC

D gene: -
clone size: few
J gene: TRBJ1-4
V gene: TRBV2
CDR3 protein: CASSEARAMAKLFF
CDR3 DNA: TGTGCCAGCAGTGAAGCGCGGGCGATGGCCAAACTGTTTTTT

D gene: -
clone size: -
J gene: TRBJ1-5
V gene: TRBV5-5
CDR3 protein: CASSLLSDNQPQHF
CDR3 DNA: TGTGCCAGCAGCTTGCTCAGCGACAATCAGCCCCAGCATTTT

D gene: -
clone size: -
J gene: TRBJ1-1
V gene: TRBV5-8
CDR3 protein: CASNPGWSGTEAFF
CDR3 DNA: TGTGCCAGCAATCCAGGGTGGTCAGGCACTGAAGCTTTCTTT

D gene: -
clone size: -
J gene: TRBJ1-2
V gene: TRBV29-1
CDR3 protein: CSVENWRGTENYGYTF
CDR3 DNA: TGCAGCGTTGAGAATTGGAGGGGTACTGAGAACTATGGCTACACCTTC

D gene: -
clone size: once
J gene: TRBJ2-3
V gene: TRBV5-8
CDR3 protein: CASSLLAGTDTQYF
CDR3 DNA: TGTGCCAGCAGCTTGCTTGCAGGCACAGATACGCAGTATTTT

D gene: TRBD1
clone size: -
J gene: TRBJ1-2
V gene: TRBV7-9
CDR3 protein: CASSENRGPLRGYTF
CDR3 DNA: TGTGCCAGCAGCGAGAACAGGGGACCCCTGCGGGGCTACACCTTC

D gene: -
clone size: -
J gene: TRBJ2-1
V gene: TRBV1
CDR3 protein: CTSSQDRTSPWNEQFF
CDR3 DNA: TGCACCAGCAGCCAAGATCGGACTAGCCCGTGGAATGAGCAGTTCTTC

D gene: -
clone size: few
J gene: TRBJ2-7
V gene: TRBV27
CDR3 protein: CASSPRGDTYEQYF
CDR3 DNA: TGTGCCAGCAGTCCCCGGGGGGACACCTACGAGCAGTACTTC

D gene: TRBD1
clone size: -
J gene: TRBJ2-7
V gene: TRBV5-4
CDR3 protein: CASSPNAGGQGYEQYF
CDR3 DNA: TGTGCCAGCAGCCCCAACGCCGGGGGACAGGGGTACGAGCAGTACTTC

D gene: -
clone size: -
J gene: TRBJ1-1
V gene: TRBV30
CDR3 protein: CAWSVWGVNTEAFF
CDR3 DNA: TGTGCCTGGAGTGTATGGGGGGTTAACACTGAAGCTTTCTTT

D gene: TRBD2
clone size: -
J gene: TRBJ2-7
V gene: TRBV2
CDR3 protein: CASRDAWASGKHEQYF
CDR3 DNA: TGTGCCAGCAGAGACGCTTGGGCTAGCGGGAAGCACGAGCAGTACTTC

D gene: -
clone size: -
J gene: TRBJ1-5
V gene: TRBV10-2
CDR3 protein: CASSEGDRSYQPQHF
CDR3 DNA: TGCGCCAGCAGTGAGGGAGACAGGAGTTATCAGCCCCAGCATTTT

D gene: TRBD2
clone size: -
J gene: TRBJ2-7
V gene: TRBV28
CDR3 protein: CASSGLVNEQYF
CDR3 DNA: TGTGCCAGCAGCGGACTAGTGAACGAGCAGTACTTC

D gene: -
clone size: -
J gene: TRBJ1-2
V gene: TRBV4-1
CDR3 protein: CASSQGAANYGYTF
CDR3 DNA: TGCGCCAGCAGCCAAGGGGCAGCAAACTATGGCTACACCTTC

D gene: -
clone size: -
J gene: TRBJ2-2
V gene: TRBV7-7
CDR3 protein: CASRPQGTGELFF
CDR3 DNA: TGTGCTAGCAGACCCCAGGGGACCGGGGAGCTGTTTTTT

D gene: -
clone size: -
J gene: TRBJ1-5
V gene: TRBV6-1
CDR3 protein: CASSVFPVISNQPQHF
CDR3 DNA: TGTGCCAGCAGTGTCTTCCCAGTGATTTCTAATCAGCCCCAGCATTTT

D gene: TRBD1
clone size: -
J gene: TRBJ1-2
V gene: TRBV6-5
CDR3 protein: CASSSRDRGGGYTF
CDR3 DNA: TGTGCCAGCAGTTCCCGGGACAGGGGGGGTGGCTACACCTTC

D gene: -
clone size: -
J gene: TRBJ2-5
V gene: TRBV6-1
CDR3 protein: CASSEARINGETQYF
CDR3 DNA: TGTGCCAGCAGTGAAGCGCGGATCAATGGGGAGACCCAGTACTTC

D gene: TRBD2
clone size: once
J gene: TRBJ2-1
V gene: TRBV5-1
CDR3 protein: CASSLAWTSGTNEQFF
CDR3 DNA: TGCGCCAGCAGCTTGGCCTGGACTAGCGGGACCAATGAGCAGTTCTTC

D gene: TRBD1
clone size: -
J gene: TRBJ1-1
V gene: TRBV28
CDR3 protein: CASSTGQGWTEAFF
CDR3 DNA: TGTGCCAGCAGTACGGGACAGGGGTGGACTGAAGCTTTCTTT

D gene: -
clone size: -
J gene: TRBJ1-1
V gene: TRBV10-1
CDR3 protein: CASQSGSSGVEAFF
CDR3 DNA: TGCGCCAGCCAGAGTGGATCTTCCGGGGTTGAAGCTTTCTTT

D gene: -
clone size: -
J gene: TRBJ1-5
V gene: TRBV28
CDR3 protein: CASSLSRGQGDQPQHF
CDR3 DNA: TGTGCCAGCAGTTTAAGCAGGGGTCAGGGCGATCAGCCCCAGCATTTT

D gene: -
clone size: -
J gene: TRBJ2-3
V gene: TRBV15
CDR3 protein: CATSRDYLGGGTDTQYF
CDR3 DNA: TGTGCCACCAGCAGAGATTACCTAGGGGGGGGCACAGATACGCAGTATTTT

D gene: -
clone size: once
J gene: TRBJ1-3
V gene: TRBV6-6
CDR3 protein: CASRPTTGWSGNTIYF
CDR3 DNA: TGTGCCAGCAGACCCACGACAGGTTGGTCTGGAAACACCATATATTTT

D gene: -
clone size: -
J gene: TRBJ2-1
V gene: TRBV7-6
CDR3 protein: CASSSFAYNEQFF
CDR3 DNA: TGTGCCAGCAGCTCTTTCGCCTACAATGAGCAGTTCTTC

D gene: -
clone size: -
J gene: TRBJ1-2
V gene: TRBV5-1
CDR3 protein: CASSLGLGGSYGYTF
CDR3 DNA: TGCGCCAGCAGCTTGGGGCTCGGGGGGAGCTATGGCTACACCTTC

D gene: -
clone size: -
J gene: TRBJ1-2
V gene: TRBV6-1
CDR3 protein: CASSEARRGTYGYTF
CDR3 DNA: TGTGCCAGCAGTGAAGCGAGGAGGGGTACCTATGGCTACACCTTC

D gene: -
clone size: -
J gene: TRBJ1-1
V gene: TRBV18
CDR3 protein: CASSPMGGTEAFF
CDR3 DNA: TGTGCCAGCTCACCAATGGGGGGGACTGAAGCTTTCTTT

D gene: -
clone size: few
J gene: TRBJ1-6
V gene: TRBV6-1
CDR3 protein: CASSEASRGSPLHF
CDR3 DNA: TGTGCCAGCAGTGAAGCCTCGAGGGGGTCACCCCTCCACTTT

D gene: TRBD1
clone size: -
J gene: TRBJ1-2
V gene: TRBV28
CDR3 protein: CASSQQGVYGYTF
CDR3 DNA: TGTGCCAGCAGTCAGCAGGGGGTATATGGCTACACCTTC

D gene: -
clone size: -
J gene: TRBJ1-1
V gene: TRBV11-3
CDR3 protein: CASSPRRNTEAFF
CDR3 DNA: TGTGCCAGCAGCCCTCGCAGGAACACTGAAGCTTTCTTT

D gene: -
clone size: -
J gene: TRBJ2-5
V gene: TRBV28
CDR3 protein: CASRQVLRETQYF
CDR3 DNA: TGTGCCAGCAGACAGGTTCTCCGAGAGACCCAGTACTTC

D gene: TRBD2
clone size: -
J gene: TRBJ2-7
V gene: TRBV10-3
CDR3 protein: CAISGSLAGQGLNEQYF
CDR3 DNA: TGTGCCATCAGTGGCAGCCTCGCGGGGCAGGGACTAAACGAGCAGTACTTC

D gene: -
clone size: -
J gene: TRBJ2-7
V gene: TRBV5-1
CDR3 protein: CASSLAASDPYEQYF
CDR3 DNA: TGCGCCAGCAGCTTGGCGGCTAGCGACCCCTACGAGCAGTACTTC

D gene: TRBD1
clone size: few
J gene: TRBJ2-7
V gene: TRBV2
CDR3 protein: CASRDSRDRSSYEQYF
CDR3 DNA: TGTGCCAGCAGGGACTCCCGGGACAGGAGCTCCTACGAGCAGTACTTC